This T cell receptor (beta chain) is drawn from a study of blood T cell repertoires in COVID-19. Background on the study: COVID-19 samples collected from the United States, Italy and Spain covered acute and convalescent phases.

CDR3 size: 14 residues. Trimming stripped 1 base from V and 6 bases from J, with 15 bases between. CDR1 and CDR2 from the germline V gene are GTSNPN and SVGIG (reference sequence). Original handling: Reference gene primer amplification gave nucleated cell count estimates. TCRdb's copy holds only in-frame clones and misses some; the assay was immunoSEQ multiplex PCR. V and J calls and clone size are given by that table; D and trimming were obtained from the DNA. There are roughly 350,000 clones in the sample; about nine tenths occur only once, and approximately 7.4% lies in the top ten. Patients in Seattle were enrolled during active infection, then followed longitudinally.

The source is a woman between 65 and 79 years old with COVID-19, enrolled during active disease. Sample: peripheral blood. This chain connects TRBV30 to TRBJ2-5, with D possibly matching TRBD1 (6 bases). Here the CDR3 DNA reads TGTGCCTGGAGTGGGGGTCAGGGGAGAAAGACCCAGTACTTC. It encodes CAWSGGQGRKTQYF. Full variable domain (outside the CDR3, taken from reference TRBV30 and TRBJ2-5): SQTIHQWPATLVQPVGSPLSLECTVEGTSNPNLYWYRQAAGRGLQLLFYSVGIGQISSEVPQNLSASRPQDRQFILSSKKLLLSDSGFYLCAWSGGQGRKTQYFGPGTRLLVL.